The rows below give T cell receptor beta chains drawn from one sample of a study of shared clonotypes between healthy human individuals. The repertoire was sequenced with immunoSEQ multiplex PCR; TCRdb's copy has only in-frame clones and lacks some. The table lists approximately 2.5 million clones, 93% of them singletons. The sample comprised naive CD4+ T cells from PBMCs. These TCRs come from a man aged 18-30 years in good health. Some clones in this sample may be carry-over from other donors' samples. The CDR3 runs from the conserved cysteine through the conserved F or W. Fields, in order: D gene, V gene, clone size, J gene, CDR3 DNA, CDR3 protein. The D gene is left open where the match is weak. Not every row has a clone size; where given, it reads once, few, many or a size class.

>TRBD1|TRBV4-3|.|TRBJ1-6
TGCGCCAGCAGCCTGCGGACAGGGTCTAATTCACCCCTCCACTTT
CASSLRTGSNSPLHF
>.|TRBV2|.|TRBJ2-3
TGTGCCAGCAGCCCCCCCTCCTCAGATACGCAGTATTTT
CASSPPSSDTQYF
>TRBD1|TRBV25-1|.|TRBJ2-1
TGTGCCAGCCGCCCGAGGACAGGACCCCCCAATGAGCAGTTCTTC
CASRPRTGPPNEQFF
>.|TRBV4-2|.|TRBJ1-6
TGTGCCAGCAGCTACCGACAGGCCAATTCACCCCTCCACTTT
CASSYRQANSPLHF
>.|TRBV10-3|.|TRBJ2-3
TGTGCCATCAGTGTCGGTAGCACAGATACGCAGTATTTT
CAISVGSTDTQYF
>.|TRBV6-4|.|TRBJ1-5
TGTGCCAGCAGTGTTGGCGGCAATCAGCCCCAGCATTTT
CASSVGGNQPQHF
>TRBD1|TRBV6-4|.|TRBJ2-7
TGTGCCAGCAAATGCCGGCGACAGGGGATTTACGAGCAGTACTTC
CASKCRRQGIYEQYF
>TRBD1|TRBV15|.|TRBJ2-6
TGTGCCACCAGCACCGGGACAGGGCCTTCTGGGGCCAACGTCCTGACTTTC
CATSTGTGPSGANVLTF
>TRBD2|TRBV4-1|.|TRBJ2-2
TGCGCCAGCAGCCGGCTAGCGGGAGGTACGAACACCGGGGAGCTGTTTTTT
CASSRLAGGTNTGELFF
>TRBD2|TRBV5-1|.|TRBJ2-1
TGCGCCAGCAGCTTCGGACTAGCGGGGTACTACAATGAGCAGTTCTTC
CASSFGLAGYYNEQFF
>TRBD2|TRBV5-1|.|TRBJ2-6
TGCGCCAGCAGCTTGGTGGTTGCGGGGGCTGGGGCCAACGTCCTGACTTTC
CASSLVVAGAGANVLTF
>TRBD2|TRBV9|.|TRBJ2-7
TGTGCCAGCAGTTCGGGGGGACTAGCGGGTTACGAGCAGTACTTC
CASSSGGLAGYEQYF
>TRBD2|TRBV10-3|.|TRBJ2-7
TGTGCCATCAGTGGGAGTCTAGCGGAACCCAACTCCTACGAGCAGTACTTC
CAISGSLAEPNSYEQYF
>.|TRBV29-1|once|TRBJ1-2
.
CSVTLGGFGEGYTF
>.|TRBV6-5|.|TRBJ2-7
TGTGCCAGCAGTTACCGCCTAGGGACCAGGGAGGAGCAGTACTTC
CASSYRLGTREEQYF
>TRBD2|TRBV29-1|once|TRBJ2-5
TGCAGCGGAGGGAGGGCGGGGGAGACCCAGTACTTC
CSGGRAGETQYF
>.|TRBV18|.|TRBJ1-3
TGTGCCAGCTCACCGCGGACGGCTATGGATGGAAACACCATATATTTT
CASSPRTAMDGNTIYF
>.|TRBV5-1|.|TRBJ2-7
TGCGCCAGCAGCTTGGCGTCAGTTATTGACGAGCAGTACTTC
CASSLASVIDEQYF